This T cell receptor beta chain stems from a study of OX40 agonist ivuxolimab in advanced cancers. Study information: Age averaged about 66 years (range roughly 23 to 79), and around 78% were male. Partial responses were observed in three patients, of whom one had hepatocellular carcinoma and two had cutaneous melanoma. The study, taken as a whole, reports: Expanded peripheral T cell antigen specificity was not determined.

Deletions cut 5 bases from V and 1 base from J, with 11 bases between. Germline V gene sequence: CDR1 LNHDA, CDR2 SQIVND (reference sequence). This CDR3 is 14 amino acids long. A remark on this clone: No antigen is known for it.

Sampled blood was obtained at baseline, cycle 4 day 1, and cycle 7 day 1. TCRdb keeps only in-frame clones here, not all; method: immunoSEQ multiplex PCR. The table has some 90,000 clones, more than 75% seen once. The sample in question was CD4+ or CD8+ T cells sorted from blood, obtained in a trial of the OX40 agonist ivuxolimab. This rearrangement joins TRBV19 to TRBJ1-1, with unresolved D. The TCR sequence derives from an adult with an advanced solid tumor such as melanoma, head and neck, liver or kidney cancer. The chain's CDR3 is CASSPRTENTEAFF. CDR3 DNA: TGTGCCAGTAGTCCGCGGACGGAGAACACTGAAGCTTTCTTT.